This T cell receptor (beta chain) originates from a study of graft-versus-host responses after intestinal transplantation. About the research overall: Anti-thymocyte globulin served as induction for all recipients, who then took tacrolimus and steroids for about 3 years. Whole-study findings and limits: GvH clones were found in recipient marrow; some appeared first in ileum or blood.

The CDR3 runs 12 residues. The germline V gene encodes CDR1 SEHNR and CDR2 FQNEAQ (reference sequence). Trimming pared 2 bases from V and 4 bases from J, leaving 3 bases between. On this clone: Its antigen is unknown.

Sequencing used immunoSEQ multiplex PCR; TCRdb keeps in-frame clones, though not all of them. Among roughly 6,700 clones listed, around 89% were seen once. V and J are TRBV7-9 and TRBJ1-5; the D is unclear. Sequencing was performed on PBMCs, taken 83 days after transplant. The clonotype originates from a human patient who received an intestinal transplant, so some T cells may come from the graft donor. The CDR3 sequence: CASSLQNQPQHF. CDR3 in DNA: TGTGCCAGCAGCTTACAGAATCAGCCCCAGCATTTT.